This TCR beta chain came from a study of blood T cell repertoires in COVID-19. The wider study: Material from acute and convalescent COVID-19 was sourced from the United States, Italy and Spain. The analysed material was cDNA or gDNA that came from T cells, B-cell-depleted T cells, or PBMCs.

The CDR3 has 16 amino acids. Germline V gene lookup returns CDR1 MDHEN and CDR2 SYDVKM. V shed 7 bases, J shed 6 bases, and the junction held 8 bases outside the gene matches. Authors' processing steps: For nucleated cells, counts were estimated from reference gene primer amplification. Clones were read by immunoSEQ multiplex PCR, and TCRdb kept only the in-frame ones, dropping some. The DNA was the basis for D and trimming; V, J and clone size are from that table. The sample has approximately 300,000 clones; 90% are singletons. The Seattle site enrolled patients during active infection and followed them longitudinally.

The chain joins TRBV28 to TRBJ2-3; 15 bases map to TRBD2. This receptor was identified in a woman under 40 with COVID-19, enrolled during active disease. Sequenced sample: peripheral blood. The CDR3, as DNA: TGTGCCAGCATCCCCGGACTAGCGGGAGGGGGCGATACGCAGTATTTT. Translated, it gives CASIPGLAGGGDTQYF.